The text below deals with one T cell receptor (beta chain). Its recognized antigen is unknown. No base-level quality is on record; no much larger clone is a single base apart. The donors were healthy, HIV-negative adults who had no recently reported acute infections or vaccinations. Every donor was a Caucasian adult residing in Nashville, Tennessee, USA. CD4+ T cells were enriched through magnetic negative selection, after which naive cells were positively selected on CD45RA and the remaining negative fraction served as the memory subset. Blood was collected by leukapheresis, and PBMCs were isolated by Ficoll-Histopaque density gradient centrifugation and then cryopreserved in liquid nitrogen vapor phase. Analytical flow cytometry was used to check the purity and quantity of every magnetically sorted T cell population. Genomic DNA was isolated from each sorted fraction and quantified by UV absorbance on a Nanodrop 2000c.

Per the germline V gene, SNHLY is the CDR1 and FYNNEI is the CDR2. Trimming takes 4 bases from V and 0 bases from J, and the germline ends sit 8 bases apart. Including cysteine and phenylalanine, the CDR3 has 14 amino acids. Just CDR3 DNA is preserved here, 42 bases in frame from base 1. The data belong to a study of shared clonotypes between healthy human individuals (dated by TCRdb to the early 2020s). For the wider study: A few men and two women, aged 18 to 49 years, made up the cohort. For each donor, CD4 naive and CD4 memory were each run on three plates, CD8 naive on two plates, and CD8 memory on one plate. To estimate repertoire size and how much clonotype sharing occurs between individuals, the study deeply sequenced the blood TCR repertoires of five healthy adults. Libraries were prepared and TCR repertoires were sequenced by different laboratories using diverse techniques, in order to increase sequencing depth and limit assay-specific biases. Between about 0.8 and 8.9 billion PBMCs per donor were obtained by leukapheresis.

The full study reports these points: The genetic and exposure-history diversity represented was limited by the small number of donors. Incomplete sequencing was indicated by rarefaction of sorted-subset datasets, despite the large sequencing depth. Estimated clonotype richness was generally larger for naive than for memory subsets. Pairwise subsampling indicated that sequencing depth was expected to affect the degree of clonotype sharing among donors. Higher generation probabilities were observed for clonotypes shared by all four sorted-subset donors than for non-shared clonotypes. Sharing across four donors was observed for about 4.8% of naive CD4, 3.5% of naive CD8, around 2.5% of memory CD4, and roughly 0.43% of memory CD8 clonotypes. Sampling was restricted to blood, and TCR repertoires in tissue are likely to differ from TCR repertoires in blood.

Using the deep immunoSEQ assay, TCR CDR3 regions were amplified from genomic DNA by multiplex PCR. For each cell subset, the extracted genomic DNA was distributed evenly across all wells of several immunoSEQ 96-well plates, and each plate served as one replicate. For sorted subsets, roughly 200 ng of genomic DNA, equivalent to around 30,000 T cell genomes, went into each replicate PCR. Purified libraries were quantified with a Qubit 3.0 fluorometer, sized on a Bioanalyzer 2100, and re-quantified with the KAPA Library Quantification kit. A separate single-read 150-cycle Illumina NextSeq 550 flow cell was used to sequence each immunoSEQ 96-well plate. The original methods were these. Because the immunoSEQ output held only junctional sequences and lacked quality scores, the filtering could not match the filtering applied to full-length reads. To assign V/J genes and CDR3, sequences were annotated against IMGT germline references using PyIR, a Python wrapper for IgBLAST v1.9. Reads were removed for weak V/J assignments (E-value above 1e-6), missing CDR3, stop codons, out-of-frame junctions, or ambiguous translated residues. V3J clonotypes were defined as sequences sharing an identical inferred V gene, J gene, and CDR3 amino acid sequence. The percentage overlap between two repertoires was calculated by dividing the number of shared unique clonotypes by the size of the smaller repertoire. Repertoire richness was assessed with RTK rarefaction, the Chao1 estimator, and Recon v2.1 estimates of unobserved clonotypes. OLGA was used to compute generation probabilities for all TCRbeta clonotypes that the gDNA method yielded from a handful of donors. The immuneACCESS repertoire file appears here via TCRdb, limited to in-frame rearrangements. These files lack a portion of the clones; in checked studies, under half of the deficit traces to unresolved V genes, and the cause of the others is not known. V and J calls and clone size are given by that table; D and trimming were obtained from the DNA. The sample includes 300,000 to 400,000 clones, with more than 60% observed a single time. 10% of the sample is taken by the ten largest.

This clonotype originated in a man younger than 40 in good health. Here the chain combines TRBV2 and TRBJ2-3, with the D gene uncertain. The sample taken for sequencing was memory CD4+ T cells sorted from blood. The intended sense of this specimen's cell subset or site label: CD45RA-negative fraction. This receptor has the CDR3 CASSGPTSTDTQYF. The nucleotides are TGTGCCAGCAGTGGGCCGACTAGCACAGATACGCAGTATTTT.